The 9 T cell receptor beta chains given below trace back to one sample, sequenced in a study of T cell responses to AZD1222 COVID-19 vaccine. The table came from immunoSEQ multiplex PCR; TCRdb's copy has only in-frame clones and leaves some out. The sample lists some 170,000 clones, roughly 90% occurring once. The source material was peripheral blood, sampled 28 days after the second AZD1222 dose. These receptors came from an adult who received the AZD1222 COVID-19 vaccine.

The genes are TRBV9 and TRBJ1-2, with D tentatively TRBD1 (6 bases). Trimming shortened V by 4 bases and J by 0 bases, and 10 bases separated the two germline ends. The CDR3 runs 14 residues. The germline gives CDR1 SGDLS, CDR2 YYNGEE. CDR3 in DNA: TGTGCCAGCAGCCAGACAGGAGCTAACTATGGCTACACCTTC. Encoded protein: CASSQTGANYGYTF.

This clone came up once. J is TRBJ1-2 and V is TRBV30; D ambiguous. Trimming took off 2 bases at V and 7 bases at J, with 14 bases between the two ends. Germline loops: CDR1 GTSNPN, CDR2 SVGIG (reference sequence). The CDR3 length is 13 residues. The CDR3 DNA reads as TGTGCCTGGAGTACGGACGCCCTTTTTGGCTACACCTTC. It translates to CAWSTDALFGYTF.

V and J are TRBV7-7 and TRBJ2-2; no reliable D call. The V gene's germline CDR1 is SSHAT and CDR2 FNYEAQ (reference sequence). The CDR3 is made up of 11 amino acids. The CDR3 spells CAKVLAGELFF. The CDR3 DNA sequence: TGTGCTAAGGTCCTCGCCGGGGAGCTGTTTTTT.

This sequence joins TRBV28 and TRBJ2-2, with D perhaps assigned TRBD1 or TRBD2 (5 bases each). V gave up 7 bases and J gave up 2 bases, with 14 bases separating them. This CDR3 comprises 15 residues. Germline V lookup: CDR1 MDHEN, CDR2 SYDVKM. CDR3 sequence: CASTPWGTNTGELFF. The CDR3 DNA reads as TGTGCCAGCACACCATGGGGGACCAACACCGGGGAGCTGTTTTTT.

The chain recombines TRBV9 with TRBJ2-5; weak D call: TRBD2 (5 bases). The CDR3 spans 15 residues. The germline V gene encodes CDR1 SGDLS and CDR2 YYNGEE. V was shortened by 0 bases and J by 5 bases, with 14 bases between the two germline ends. The CDR3 spells CASSVADYTQETQYF. The CDR3 DNA reads TGTGCCAGCAGCGTAGCAGACTACACCCAGGAGACCCAGTACTTC.

CDR3 bases: TGTGCCAGCAGGGTGGGACAGCTTAACACTGAAGCTTTCTTT. This codes for CASRVGQLNTEAFF. The rearrangement uses TRBV6-5 and TRBJ1-1; 7 nucleotides match TRBD1. V was pared by 6 bases and J by 2 bases, with 6 bases of the junction left unmatched. Germline V lookup: CDR1 MNHEY, CDR2 SVGAGI. The CDR3 is made up of 14 amino acids.

V usage is TRBV27 and J usage is TRBJ1-6, with TRBD1 identical over 7 bases. CDR3 size: 15 residues. Germline CDR1 MNHEY, CDR2 SMNVEV (reference sequence). V shed 5 bases and J 7 bases; nucleotides not matched to a gene: 8. This CDR3 reads CASSTRQGWNSPLHF. As DNA, the CDR3 is TGTGCCAGCAGTACAAGACAGGGTTGGAATTCACCCCTCCACTTT.

The chain links TRBV25-1 to TRBJ2-1; D is possibly TRBD2 (5 bases). CDR3 length: 13 residues. Germline values: CDR1 MGHDK, CDR2 SYGVNS. V lost 0 bases, J lost 10 bases, and 10 bases lay in between. CDR3 loop: CASSEYGVEEQFF. The CDR3 bases are TGTGCCAGCAGTGAATACGGGGTAGAAGAGCAGTTCTTC.

V is TRBV2 and J is TRBJ1-4; 7 bases align to TRBD1. Trimming removed 4 bases from V and 3 bases from J; junction bases left unmatched: 5. CDR3 length: 15 amino acids. Germline CDR1 reads SNHLY; CDR2 reads FYNNEI. CDR3 in DNA: TGTGCCAGCAGTGCAAGGGGGCGGCCTAATGAAAAACTGTTTTTT. This codes for CASSARGRPNEKLFF.